The 26 T cell receptor beta chains below were found in one sample sequenced in a study of blood T cell repertoires in COVID-19. The repertoire was sequenced with immunoSEQ multiplex PCR; TCRdb's copy has only in-frame clones and lacks some. The profile shows roughly 100,000 clones, roughly 71% of them singletons. Input material: peripheral blood. These receptors were collected from a woman older than 75 with acute or convalescent COVID-19.

The rearrangement joins TRBV7-2 to TRBJ1-1; the D is unclear. This CDR3 spans 14 amino acids. Trimming removed 5 bases from V and 0 bases from J, with 10 bases in between. Germline CDR1 and CDR2: SGHTA and FQGNSA. The CDR3 sequence is CASSPSNLNTEAFF. Here the CDR3 DNA reads TGTGCCAGCAGCCCCTCAAACTTGAACACTGAAGCTTTCTTT. The whole variable domain, remainder taken from reference TRBV7-2 and TRBJ1-1, is GAGVSQSPSNKVTEKGKDVELRCDPISGHTALYWYRQSLGQGLEFLIYFQGNSAPDKSGLPSDRFSAERTGGSVSTLTIQRTQQEDSAVYLCASSPSNLNTEAFFGQGTRLTVV.

The rearrangement uses TRBV18 and TRBJ2-1; TRBD2 might be the D (5 bases). This CDR3 has 17 residues. The V end lost 0 bases, the J end lost 0 bases, and 12 bases lay between the germline ends. The germline V gene encodes CDR1 KGHSH and CDR2 LQKENI. The CDR3 region is CASSPPSGVSSYNEQFF. The CDR3 region has the DNA TGTGCCAGCTCACCACCCTCCGGGGTTAGCTCCTACAATGAGCAGTTCTTC.

J is TRBJ1-4 and V is TRBV3-1 (or the pseudogene TRBV3-2), with 8 bases that match TRBD1. Per the germline V gene, CDR1 is LGHDT and CDR2 is YNNKEL (reference sequence). Unmatched junction bases numbered 4, after V lost 6 bases and J lost 10 bases. The CDR3 is 12 residues long. In DNA, the CDR3 is TGTGCCAGCAGGATCACAGGGGGAAAACTGTTTTTT. It specifies CASRITGGKLFF.

The V call is TRBV5-1, the J call TRBJ2-5; 9 nucleotides match TRBD1. CDR3 size: 15 residues. J gave up 4 bases and V 3 bases, and 7 bases lay outside the gene matches. Germline V gene sequence: CDR1 SGHRS, CDR2 YFSETQ. CDR3 sequence (DNA): TGCGCCAGCAGCTGGGGGGACAGGGTTGGAGAGACCCAGTACTTC. Translation: CASSWGDRVGETQYF.

The chain combines TRBV12-3 or TRBV12-4 with TRBJ1-5; no definite D call. The CDR3 extends over 10 amino acids. The V end lost 3 bases, the J end lost 9 bases, and 3 bases lay between the germline ends. CDR3 sequence reads: CASSFRPQHF. Here the CDR3 DNA reads TGTGCCAGCAGTTTCCGGCCCCAGCATTTT.

The rearrangement joins TRBV5-5 to TRBJ2-2, with D unresolved. Germline loops: CDR1 SGHKS, CDR2 YYEKEE (reference sequence). Trimming pared 1 base from V and 4 bases from J, leaving 11 bases between. The CDR3 covers 15 residues. The CDR3 nucleotides read TGTGCCAGCAGCTTGCGGCAGGCCCCCACCGGGGAGCTGTTTTTT. Its translation: CASSLRQAPTGELFF.

The chain combines TRBV6-1 with TRBJ2-3, with TRBD2 matching 12 bases. Germline values: CDR1 MNHNS, CDR2 SASEGT. After removal of 3 bases from V and 6 bases from J, the junction contained 7 bases not matched to a gene. The CDR3 runs 16 residues. The CDR3 DNA sequence: TGTGCCAGCAGTGAGTGGACTAGCGGGGTGGGTGATACGCAGTATTTT. Protein: CASSEWTSGVGDTQYF.

This clone has just a few counts. The chain couples TRBV7-8 to TRBJ2-3, with TRBD2 matching 7 bases. Germline V gives CDR1 SGHVS, CDR2 FQNEAQ. V shed 2 bases, J shed 5 bases, and the junction held 7 bases outside the gene matches. The CDR3 is made up of 15 amino acids. The CDR3 DNA sequence: TGTGCCAGCAGCTTACAGGCCGGCGGGAGAGATACGCAGTATTTT. Translated: CASSLQAGGRDTQYF.

This clone was seen only once. V and J are TRBV7-3 and TRBJ2-5, with no clear D. The germline V gene encodes CDR1 SGHTA and CDR2 FQGTGA. With 3 bases removed from V and 4 bases from J, the gap between germline ends came to 15 bases. The CDR3 is made up of 15 amino acids. DNA for the CDR3: TGTGCCAGCAGCTTTGAATACAGAAAGGCAGAGACCCAGTACTTC. This sequence encodes CASSFEYRKAETQYF. The complete variable domain, with remaining parts taken from reference TRBV7-3 and TRBJ2-5, reads GAGVSQTPSNKVTEKGKYVELRCDPISGHTALYWYRQSLGQGPEFLIYFQGTGAADDSGLPNDRFFAVRPEGSVSTLKIQRTERGDSAVYLCASSFEYRKAETQYFGPGTRLLVL.

The chain joins TRBV10-2 to TRBJ2-3; 7 bases match TRBD1. Germline CDR1 and CDR2: WSHSY and SAAADI. Trimming took 5 bases from V and 0 from J; bases not matched to a gene: 5. The CDR3 covers 15 residues. The CDR3 region has the DNA TGCGCCAGCAGTCCAACAGGGGCCAGCACAGATACGCAGTATTTT. Translation gives CASSPTGASTDTQYF.

The rearrangement uses TRBV19 and TRBJ1-2, with 12 bases identical to TRBD1. This CDR3 region has 14 residues. V was clipped by 8 bases and J by 4 bases; unmatched bases: 5. Germline loops: CDR1 LNHDA, CDR2 SQIVND (reference sequence). CDR3 in DNA: TGTGCCAGTGGGGACAGGGGGCAAGGCTATGGCTACACCTTC. Encoded protein: CASGDRGQGYGYTF.

This clone was counted a few times. V usage is TRBV7-2 and J usage is TRBJ2-1; 7 bases align to TRBD2. Germline V lookup: CDR1 SGHTA, CDR2 FQGNSA. The CDR3 has 14 residues. V lost 5 bases, J lost 8 bases, and 9 bases stayed unmatched. As DNA, the CDR3 is TGTGCCAGCAGCGACCGGACTAGTACCCATGAGCAGTTCTTC. As protein: CASSDRTSTHEQFF.

This clone showed up just a few times. This chain connects TRBV24-1 to TRBJ1-1; tentatively, D is TRBD1 (5 bases). V gave up 0 bases and J gave up 0 bases, with 7 bases separating them. CDR1 and CDR2 (germline): KGHDR, SFDVKD. The CDR3 runs to 15 residues. The CDR3 nucleotides read TGTGCCACCAGTGATTTGGGGGACTTGAACACTGAAGCTTTCTTT. It codes for CATSDLGDLNTEAFF.

The chain uses TRBV30 and TRBJ1-4; D uncertain. Trimming removed 1 base from V and 0 bases from J, with 12 bases in between. This CDR3 is built from 16 residues. Germline lookup yields CDR1 GTSNPN and CDR2 SVGIG (reference sequence). Here the CDR3 reads CAWSARPRPTNEKLFF. In DNA, the CDR3 is TGTGCCTGGAGTGCCCGACCTAGGCCAACTAATGAAAAACTGTTTTTT.

This sequence joins TRBV4-1 and TRBJ1-6, with D unclear. The V and J ends lost 0 bases and 9 bases respectively, with 9 bases between them. Germline CDR1 MGHRA, CDR2 YSYEKL. The CDR3 length is 14 residues. DNA of the CDR3: TGCGCCAGCAGCCAAGAAGATTCGGGTTCACCCCTCCACTTT. It yields the protein CASSQEDSGSPLHF.

This chain links TRBV3-1 (or the pseudogene TRBV3-2) with TRBJ1-1, with unresolved D. Germline V gene data show CDR1 as LGHDT and CDR2 as YNNKEL (reference sequence). V lost 1 base and J 4 bases, leaving 10 bases between the germline ends. The CDR3 runs 14 residues. CDR3 region: CASSQVSSGTEAFF. CDR3 nucleotides: TGTGCCAGCAGCCAAGTATCCAGCGGCACTGAAGCTTTCTTT.

This chain connects TRBV28 to TRBJ2-5, with 14 bases matching TRBD2. CDR3 length equals 15 residues. CDR1 and CDR2 from the germline V gene are MDHEN and SYDVKM. The trim removed 6 bases at V and 5 bases at J, leaving 5 bases unmatched. This CDR3 is CASSRTSGGRETQYF. The CDR3 DNA follows: TGTGCCAGCAGCCGGACTAGCGGGGGGAGGGAGACCCAGTACTTC. Full variable domain (rest looked up from reference TRBV28 and TRBJ2-5): DVKVTQSSRYLVKRTGEKVFLECVQDMDHENMFWYRQDPGLGLRLIYFSYDVKMKEKGDIPEGYSVSREKKERFSLILESASTNQTSMYLCASSRTSGGRETQYFGPGTRLLVL.

This rearrangement joins TRBV7-2 to TRBJ2-1, with 10 bases lining up with TRBD2. This CDR3 is built from 15 residues. Germline-derived CDR1 and CDR2 are SGHTA and FQGNSA. J was trimmed by 5 bases and V by 2 bases; bases with no gene match: 3. The CDR3 spells CASSLRLAGDNEQFF. CDR3 nucleotides: TGTGCCAGCAGCTTACGGCTAGCGGGGGACAATGAGCAGTTCTTC.

The rearrangement links TRBV4-1 to TRBJ1-5; TRBD1 is a possible D gene (5 bases). V lost 2 bases, J lost 3 bases, and 14 bases lay in between. The germline CDR1 and CDR2 sequences are MGHRA and YSYEKL. This CDR3 contains 16 residues. The CDR3 nucleotides read TGCGCCAGCAGCCAATCGAGTGAAGGGGCCAATCAGCCCCAGCATTTT. Protein sequence: CASSQSSEGANQPQHF.

This sequence joins TRBV6-5 and TRBJ2-3; TRBD2 is a possible D gene (5 bases). CDR1 and CDR2 (germline): MNHEY, SVGAGI. V lost 7 bases, J lost 3 bases, and 17 bases lay in between. The CDR3 is 15 residues long. The DNA of the CDR3 is TGTGCCAGCACACAAGCGGTGGCGGCAACAGATACGCAGTATTTT. The encoded protein is CASTQAVAATDTQYF.

This chain uses TRBV2 with TRBJ2-6; possible D gene TRBD1, 5 bases. CDR3 length equals 15 residues. Trimming removed 7 bases from V and 4 bases from J, with 14 bases in between. CDR1 and CDR2 (germline): SNHLY, FYNNEI. The CDR3 sequence: CASTPGPRGANVLTF. The CDR3 DNA follows: TGTGCCAGCACCCCAGGGCCCCGCGGGGCCAACGTCCTGACTTTC.

The genes are TRBV7-3 and TRBJ2-3; the D gene is possibly TRBD2 (6 bases). V lost 0 bases and J lost 4, with 11 bases in between. The CDR3 loop spans 15 amino acids. CDR1 is SGHTA, CDR2 FQGTGA, per germline. The CDR3 protein is CASSLTRETPDTQYF. CDR3 in DNA: TGTGCCAGCAGCTTAACACGGGAGACCCCAGATACGCAGTATTTT.

This clone was observed a handful of times. The rearrangement uses TRBV2 and TRBJ2-1; D perhaps matches TRBD1 (5 bases). V was cut by 6 bases and J by 5 bases, with 14 bases left in between. Germline loops: CDR1 SNHLY, CDR2 FYNNEI. This CDR3 region has 14 residues. The CDR3 nucleotides are TGTGCCAGCAGCCAAACCCAGGGAAACAATGAGCAGTTCTTC. This codes for CASSQTQGNNEQFF.

This clone was seen a few times. The chain uses TRBV5-1 and TRBJ1-2; D unresolved. CDR3 length: 14 residues. The V gene's germline CDR1 is SGHRS and CDR2 YFSETQ. Trimming pared 5 bases from V and 7 bases from J, leaving 18 bases between. The CDR3 protein is CASRADGLSVGYTF. As DNA, the CDR3 is TGCGCCAGCAGAGCGGACGGACTTTCGGTTGGCTACACCTTC.

This rearrangement joins TRBV3-1 (or the pseudogene TRBV3-2) to TRBJ2-5; 11 bases fit TRBD2. Germline values: CDR1 LGHDT, CDR2 YNNKEL (reference sequence). Trimming took 3 bases from V and 5 from J; bases not matched to a gene: 8. This CDR3 region has 16 residues. The CDR3 DNA reads as TGTGCCAGCAGCCATTTAGCGGGAGGGGGTCGGGAGACCCAGTACTTC. Translating gives CASSHLAGGGRETQYF.

This rearrangement joins TRBV2 to TRBJ1-6; 7 nucleotides line up with TRBD1. Germline lookup yields CDR1 SNHLY and CDR2 FYNNEI. This CDR3 spans 13 amino acids. J gave up 7 bases and V 10 bases, and 7 bases lay outside the gene matches. The CDR3 here is CATGSRGNSPLHF. The CDR3 bases are TGTGCCACTGGTTCCAGGGGGAATTCACCCCTCCACTTT. The full variable domain, completed using reference TRBV2 and TRBJ1-6, is EPEVTQTPSHQVTQMGQEVILRCVPISNHLYFYWYRQILGQKVEFLVSFYNNEISEKSEIFDDQFSVERPDGSNFTLKIRSTKLEDSAMYFCATGSRGNSPLHFGNGTRLTVT.